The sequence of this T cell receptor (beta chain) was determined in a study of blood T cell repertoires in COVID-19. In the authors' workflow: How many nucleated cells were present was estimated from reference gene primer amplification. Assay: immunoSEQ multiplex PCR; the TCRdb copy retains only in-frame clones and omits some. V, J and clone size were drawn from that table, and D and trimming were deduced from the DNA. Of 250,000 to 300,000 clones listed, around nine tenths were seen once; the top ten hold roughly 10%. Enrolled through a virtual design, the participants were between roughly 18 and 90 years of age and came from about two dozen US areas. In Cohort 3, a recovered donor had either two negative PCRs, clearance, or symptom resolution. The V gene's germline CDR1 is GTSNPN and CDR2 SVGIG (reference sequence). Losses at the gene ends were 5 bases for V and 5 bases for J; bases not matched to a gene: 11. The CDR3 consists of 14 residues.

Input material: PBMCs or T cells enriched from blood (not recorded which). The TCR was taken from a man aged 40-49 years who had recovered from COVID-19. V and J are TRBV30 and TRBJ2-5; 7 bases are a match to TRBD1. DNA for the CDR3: TGTGCCTGGGACGGGACAGCCATTGGGGAGACCCAGTACTTC. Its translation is CAWDGTAIGETQYF.